The 16 T cell receptor beta chains reported below all come from one sample, sequenced in a study of blood T cell repertoires in COVID-19. Repertoires were generated with immunoSEQ multiplex PCR, while TCRdb's copy carries only in-frame clones and drops some. Of under 350,000 clones in the sample, about 88% were seen once. The sample consisted of PBMCs or T cells enriched from blood (not recorded which). These receptors were obtained from a man between 60 and 70 years old who had recovered from COVID-19.

The chain couples TRBV6-2 or TRBV6-3 to TRBJ1-1; D remains unclear. The CDR3 runs to 13 residues. Germline assignment: CDR1 MNHEY and CDR2 SVGEGT. V was pared by 0 bases and J by 10 bases, with 12 bases between. The CDR3 DNA is TGTGCCAGCAGTTACTCTCAGTACCTCGTAGCTTTCTTT. Translating it yields CASSYSQYLVAFF.

The chain is built from TRBV2 and TRBJ2-5; D may be TRBD1 (5 bases). Germline values: CDR1 SNHLY, CDR2 FYNNEI. The CDR3 contains 15 residues. The V gene lost 1 base and the J gene lost 5 bases, with 14 bases spanning the gap. The CDR3 reads CASSEGYGAFETQYF. CDR3 coding DNA: TGTGCCAGCAGTGAAGGCTATGGGGCCTTCGAGACCCAGTACTTC.

Concerning this clone: The junction departs from germline at one end; a sequencing error may be responsible. The V call is TRBV7-7, the J call TRBJ2-3, with D perhaps matching TRBD1 (7 bases). The CDR3 runs 18 residues. The V gene's germline CDR1 is SSHAT and CDR2 FNYEAQ (reference sequence). CDR3 residues: CASSPASIQGGSTDTQYF. The CDR3 DNA sequence: TGTGCTAGCAGTCCAGCGTCGATCCAGGGGGGTAGCACAGATACGCAGTATTTT.

This sequence joins TRBV29-1 and TRBJ1-2; 7 bases fit TRBD1. The junction had 8 bases not matched to a gene; V was cut back by 6 bases and J by 7 bases. The CDR3 has 12 amino acids. Germline-derived CDR1 and CDR2 are SQVTM and ANQGSEA. The CDR3 region is CSVIQGNLGYTF. The CDR3 DNA reads as TGCAGCGTGATACAGGGGAATCTTGGCTACACCTTC.

This chain joins TRBV19 and TRBJ1-4, with D possibly matching TRBD1 (6 bases). Trimming pared 4 bases from V and 0 bases from J, leaving 9 bases between. The CDR3 runs 15 residues. Looked up from germline, CDR1 is LNHDA and CDR2 is SQIVND (reference sequence). DNA for the CDR3: TGTGCCAGTAGTACCGGACAGACAACTAATGAAAAACTGTTTTTT. This encodes CASSTGQTTNEKLFF.

The chain uses TRBV7-6 and TRBJ2-3; 8 bases are a match to TRBD1. Per germline, CDR1 SGHVS and CDR2 FNYEAQ. This CDR3 contains 15 residues. Trimming cost V 5 bases and J 4 bases; bases outside gene matches: 8. CDR3 protein: CASSMGAGGSDTQYF. The DNA for the CDR3 is TGTGCCAGCAGCATGGGGGCAGGGGGCTCAGATACGCAGTATTTT.

The chain combines TRBV4-1 with TRBJ2-3; 8 bases are shared with TRBD1. CDR1 and CDR2 from the germline V gene are MGHRA and YSYEKL. The V and J ends lost 0 bases and 4 bases, in that order; junction bases with no gene match: 6. The CDR3 is 16 residues long. CDR3 sequence (DNA): TGCGCCAGCAGCCAAGATACAGGGGGAAGGTCAGATACGCAGTATTTT. Protein product: CASSQDTGGRSDTQYF.

The CDR3 nucleotides are TGTGCCTGGACCACGGCCCTCCAGGACACTTTCACAGATACGCAGTATTTT. Amino acids: CAWTTALQDTFTDTQYF. The chain couples TRBV30 to TRBJ2-3, with TRBD1 as a possible D gene (5 bases). The CDR3 sequence is 17 residues long. CDR1 and CDR2 (germline): GTSNPN, SVGIG (reference sequence). Trimming pared 4 bases from V and 2 bases from J, leaving 22 bases between.

J is TRBJ2-3 and V is TRBV7-9, with 10 bases that match TRBD1. CDR3 length equals 16 residues. CDR1 is SEHNR and CDR2 is FQNEAQ in the germline V gene (reference sequence). After removal of 5 bases from V and 6 bases from J, the junction contained 11 bases not matched to a gene. CDR3 loop: CASSPAGQGEKDTQYF. CDR3 in DNA: TGTGCCAGCAGCCCAGCTGGACAGGGGGAGAAGGATACGCAGTATTTT.

This chain links TRBV14 with TRBJ2-3; 10 bases agree with TRBD1. CDR3 length: 16 residues. Trimming took 4 bases from V and 1 from J; bases not matched to a gene: 5. CDR1 SGHDN and CDR2 FVKESK come from the germline V gene. CDR3 bases: TGTGCCAGCAGCCTTTGGACAGGGGGAGGCACAGATACGCAGTATTTT. Translated, it gives CASSLWTGGGTDTQYF.

This clone was picked up one time. The chain recombines TRBV9 with TRBJ1-5; 9 bases agree with TRBD1. The germline CDR1 and CDR2 sequences are SGDLS and YYNGEE. The CDR3 spans 15 residues. V was pared by 0 bases and J by 3 bases, with 1 base of the junction left unmatched. CDR3 amino acids: CASSVGQGDNQPQHF. DNA for the CDR3: TGTGCCAGCAGCGTAGGACAGGGGGACAATCAGCCCCAGCATTTT.

V is TRBV7-6 and J is TRBJ2-2, with 8 bases that match TRBD2. Germline V lookup: CDR1 SGHVS, CDR2 FNYEAQ. CDR3 length equals 15 residues. The V segment lost 4 bases and the J segment 7 bases; nucleotides outside the gene matches: 8. CDR3 in DNA: TGTGCCAGCAGCTCCGGGAGGGGGATCGGCGGGGAGCTGTTTTTT. As protein: CASSSGRGIGGELFF.

The genes are TRBV5-1 and TRBJ2-2; 8 positions agree with TRBD2. The germline gives CDR1 SGHRS, CDR2 YFSETQ. The J segment lost 5 bases and the V segment lost 4 bases, leaving 16 bases of the junction unmatched. The CDR3 extends over 18 amino acids. The CDR3 DNA reads as TGCGCCAGCAGCCCCTGGGGAATTGGCGCGGGAGGTACCGGGGAGCTGTTTTTT. Encoded protein: CASSPWGIGAGGTGELFF.

This clone has more than one count but fewer than ten. This chain links TRBV6-6 with TRBJ2-5; possibly TRBD1 for D (6 bases). The germline V gene encodes CDR1 MNHNY and CDR2 SVGAGI (reference sequence). Trimming took 8 bases from V and 4 from J, leaving 20 bases between them. The CDR3 has 15 amino acids. Written as DNA, the CDR3 is TGTGCCAGCGAGGGGGTTGCGTACGGCGGAGAGACCCAGTACTTC. It yields the protein CASEGVAYGGETQYF.

The chain couples TRBV6-1 to TRBJ2-1, with D tentatively TRBD2 (7 bases). Trimming left V 2 bases short and J 6 bases short, with 17 bases between. The germline V gene has CDR1 MNHNS and CDR2 SASEGT. The CDR3 totals 16 residues. CDR3 sequence (DNA): TGTGCCAGCAGTGAAAATGTGCGGGGGCCCTCCAATGAGCAGTTCTTC. Its protein is CASSENVRGPSNEQFF.

V gene TRBV7-8 combines with J gene TRBJ2-3, with TRBD1 matching 7 bases. The ends lost 2 bases at V and 0 bases at J; junction bases unmatched: 8. The V gene's germline CDR1 is SGHVS and CDR2 FQNEAQ. This CDR3 has 17 residues. The CDR3 DNA sequence: TGTGCCAGCAGCTTAAGTATGACAGGGCGTAGCACAGATACGCAGTATTTT. It codes for CASSLSMTGRSTDTQYF. Supplemented by reference TRBV7-8 and TRBJ2-3, the full variable domain reads GAGVSQSPRYKVAKRGQDVALRCDPISGHVSLFWYQQALGQGPEFLTYFQNEAQLDKSGLPSDRFFAERPEGSVSTLKIQRTQQEDSAVYLCASSLSMTGRSTDTQYFGPGTRLTVL.